The 28 T cell receptor beta chains given below trace back to one sample, sequenced in a study of T-cell reconstitution after alpha-beta-depleted transplantation in children. Unique molecular identifiers were incorporated during preparation of the TCRbeta library. TCRdb re-called the PCR reads through MiXCR, storing one row per CDR3 protein. The sample lists around 490,000 distinct CDR3 sequences; around 10% were seen once. The sample consisted of PBMCs, mostly from graft donor cells, taken 180 days after TCRalphabeta/CD19-depleted stem cell transplant. Every receptor here comes from a female patient between 2 and 15 years old who had a stem cell transplant for aplastic anemia, so the T cells may come from the graft donor.

This clonotype has at least ten counts. The chain has TRBV27 and TRBJ2-4; TRBD1 might be the D (6 bases). V was shortened by 8 bases and J by 9 bases, with 17 bases between the two germline ends. Per the germline V gene, CDR1 is MNHEY and CDR2 is SMNVEV (reference sequence). The CDR3 is made up of 13 amino acids. CDR3 nucleotide sequence: TGTGCCAGCGGACAGAAAAACGGACGCATTCAGTACTTC. It specifies CASGQKNGRIQYF.

The chain uses TRBV21-1 and TRBJ1-1; TRBD1, as called in the table, went unchecked against the DNA. TRBV21-1 is recorded as a pseudogene. The CDR3 contains 16 residues. CDR3: CASGEGVFCELAEAFF. The DNA for the CDR3 is TGTGCCAGCGGTGAGGGGGTTTTTTGTGAATTAGCTGAAGCTTTCTTT.

This clonotype was counted only a few times. The chain joins TRBV5-1 to TRBJ2-2; TRBD1 agrees at 8 bases. The length of the CDR3 is 16 residues. The germline gives CDR1 SGHRS, CDR2 YFSETQ. J lost 4 bases, V lost 0 bases, and 5 bases had no gene match. The CDR3 DNA sequence: TGCGCCAGCAGCTTGGTTACAGGGGGATCCACCGGGGAGCTGTTTTTT. Encoded protein: CASSLVTGGSTGELFF.

The gene calls are TRBV18 and TRBJ2-7, with D perhaps matching TRBD1 (5 bases). Trimming stripped 2 bases from V and 1 base from J, with 12 bases between. The CDR3 contains 15 residues. The V gene's germline CDR1 is KGHSH and CDR2 LQKENI. The CDR3 spells CASSPGIQGSYEQYF. The CDR3 DNA reads as TGTGCCAGCTCACCAGGGATTCAGGGATCCTACGAGCAGTACTTC.

The chain uses TRBV11-2 and TRBJ2-3, with a tentative D call TRBD2 (6 bases). Germline V gene sequence: CDR1 SGHAT, CDR2 FQNNGV. The CDR3 is 19 residues long. The germline V and J ends were trimmed by 3 bases and 1 base, with 23 bases remaining between them. CDR3 loop: CASSFSPLPREFGTDTQYF. For the CDR3, the DNA is TGTGCCAGCAGCTTCTCCCCTCTGCCCCGGGAGTTCGGCACAGATACGCAGTATTTT.

The chain employs TRBV15 and TRBJ2-7, with D possibly TRBD2 on 6 matching bases. CDR1 is LNHNV, CDR2 YYDKDF, per germline (reference sequence). Trimming took off 9 bases at V and 0 bases at J, with 18 bases between the two ends. The CDR3 is 15 residues long. The chain's CDR3 is CATGTLKAGSYEQYV. CDR3 nucleotides: TGTGCCACGGGGACTCTAAAGGCCGGCTCCTACGAGCAGTACGTC.

This rearrangement joins TRBV4-2 to TRBJ2-5; TRBD1 is a possible D gene (6 bases). Trimming removed 2 bases at V and 5 bases at J, with 9 bases between. The germline V gene has CDR1 LGHNA and CDR2 YNFKEQ. This CDR3 contains 13 residues. For the CDR3, the DNA is TGTGCCAGCAGCCAACCCGACAGGGAGACCCAGTACTTC. It is translated as CASSQPDRETQYF.

The V call is TRBV5-6, the J call TRBJ1-2, with D possibly matching TRBD1 (6 bases). V shed 0 bases and J shed 4 bases, with 13 bases lying between them. Germline V gene data show CDR1 as SGHDT and CDR2 as YYEEEE. The CDR3 spans 15 residues. The CDR3 reads CASSLDRARVYGYTF. The CDR3 nucleotides are TGTGCCAGCAGCTTGGACAGGGCCAGGGTCTATGGCTACACCTTC.

This chain connects TRBV7-9 to TRBJ2-3; D gene unclear. This CDR3 spans 12 amino acids. V was clipped by 4 bases and J by 3 bases, with 5 bases between them. Germline CDR1 and CDR2: SEHNR and FQNEAQ (reference sequence). CDR3 in DNA: TGTGCCAGCAGCTCGGAGACAGATACGCAGTATTTT. Encoded protein: CASSSETDTQYF.

This chain uses TRBV6-2 or TRBV6-3 with TRBJ2-7; 12 nucleotides match TRBD2. This CDR3 is 15 amino acids long. Germline trimming cut 6 bases from V and 0 bases from J; bases unmatched to any gene: 3. Germline V gene data show CDR1 as MNHEY and CDR2 as SVGEGT. In DNA form, the CDR3 reads TGTGCCAGCAGAGGACTAGCGGGGCCCTCCTACGAGCAGTACTTC. Translation: CASRGLAGPSYEQYF.

The V call is TRBV21-1, the J call TRBJ2-7; the table's D call of TRBD1 was not tested on the DNA. TRBV21-1 is a pseudogene locus. This CDR3 is 15 amino acids long. The CDR3 loop reads CASSKEGTDYYEQYF. The DNA of the CDR3 is TGTGCCAGCAGCAAAGAAGGGACAGATTACTACGAGCAGTACTTC.

This clonotype occurred many times. The V and J genes are TRBV10-1 and TRBJ2-7; 9 bases agree with TRBD1. The germline V gene encodes CDR1 WNHNN and CDR2 SYGVQD (reference sequence). The CDR3 covers 13 residues. J was trimmed by 6 bases and V by 5 bases; bases with no gene match: 5. The DNA of the CDR3 is TGCGCCAGCAGTAAGGACAGGGGAGGCGAGCAGTACGTC. Amino acids: CASSKDRGGEQYV.

This clonotype has a handful of counts. This chain connects TRBV5-1 to TRBJ1-1, with a weak D call TRBD1 (6 bases). The CDR3 length is 16 residues. The V end lost 4 bases, the J end lost 0 bases, and 16 bases lay between the germline ends. Germline CDR1 reads SGHRS; CDR2 reads YFSETQ. CDR3 region: CASSPATGLMNTEAFF. DNA for the CDR3: TGCGCCAGCAGCCCCGCGACAGGCTTGATGAACACTGAAGCTTTCTTT.

This clonotype was detected ten times or more. The CDR3 sequence is CASRETGGNEQFF. The CDR3 coding sequence is TGTGCCAGCAGGGAGACAGGCGGCAATGAGCAGTTCTTC. This chain connects TRBV6-2 or TRBV6-3 to TRBJ2-1, with D possibly being TRBD1 (6 bases). V lost 6 bases and J lost 6, with 12 bases in between. The CDR3 covers 13 residues. CDR1 and CDR2 from the germline V gene are MNHEY and SVGEGT.

This clonotype was counted a single time. This could be a read error, since a much larger clone is one nucleotide away. The rearrangement links TRBV24-1 to TRBJ2-5; 7 bases map to TRBD2. This CDR3 has 16 residues. J was trimmed by 5 bases and V by 6 bases; bases with no gene match: 14. The germline V gene encodes CDR1 KGHDR and CDR2 SFDVKD. CDR3 protein: CATSISGGGAHETQYF. DNA of the CDR3: TGTGCCACCAGTATCTCGGGGGGAGGGGCCCATGAGACCCAGTACTTC.

The sample holds many counts of this clonotype. The V gene is TRBV7-2, the J gene TRBJ2-2; no firm D call. The CDR3 sequence is 13 residues long. The ends were cut back, 3 bases at V and 7 bases at J, with 9 bases in the middle. The germline V gene encodes CDR1 SGHTA and CDR2 FQGNSA. CDR3 in DNA: TGTGCCAGCAGCTTGTCTCCCGGCGGGGAGCTGTTTTTT. Its protein is CASSLSPGGELFF. Full variable domain (remainder filled in from reference TRBV7-2 and TRBJ2-2): GAGVSQSPSNKVTEKGKDVELRCDPISGHTALYWYRQSLGQGLEFLIYFQGNSAPDKSGLPSDRFSAERTGGSVSTLTIQRTQQEDSAVYLCASSLSPGGELFFGEGSRLTVL.

The sample holds a few counts of this clonotype. The chain joins TRBV29-1 to TRBJ1-2; 7 positions match TRBD1. The ends lost 6 bases at V and 6 bases at J; junction bases unmatched: 10. The CDR3 consists of 13 residues. Per germline, CDR1 SQVTM and CDR2 ANQGSEA. Here the CDR3 DNA reads TGCAGCGTGGAAAAGACAGGGTTCGATGGCTACACCTTC. The encoded protein is CSVEKTGFDGYTF.

This clonotype was picked up a small number of times. J is TRBJ2-3 and V is TRBV15; D is unclear. Per germline, CDR1 LNHNV and CDR2 YYDKDF (reference sequence). The CDR3 is 17 amino acids. The germline V and J ends were trimmed by 1 base and 2 bases, with 16 bases remaining between them. CDR3 bases: TGTGCCACCAGCAGAGGGGTGACTGCCCTCTTCACAGATACGCAGTATTTT. Translation gives CATSRGVTALFTDTQYF.

This CDR3 reads CASSLGPSTEAFF. For the CDR3, the DNA is TGTGCCAGCAGCTTGGGACCCAGCACTGAAGCTTTCTTT. V is TRBV11-2 and J is TRBJ1-1, with D possibly being TRBD1 (5 bases). Germline values: CDR1 SGHAT, CDR2 FQNNGV. The CDR3 length is 13 residues. V was cut by 3 bases and J by 4 bases, with 9 bases left in between.

The chain couples TRBV20-1 to TRBJ1-2; possible D gene TRBD1, 6 bases. Between the trimmed V and J ends, which lost 5 bases and 2 bases, there was a span of 12 bases. The CDR3 is 13 amino acids. The germline CDR1 and CDR2 sequences are DFQATT and SNEGSKA (reference sequence). The CDR3 DNA is TGCAGTGCTTCGCGGGGGCCCAACTATGGCTACACCTTC. It codes for CSASRGPNYGYTF.

The sample holds a few counts of this clonotype. The gene calls are TRBV6-1 and TRBJ2-7, with TRBD2 matching over 9 bases. The CDR3 runs 14 residues. Trimming at V came to 6 bases and at J to 3 bases, leaving 6 bases not matched to a gene. CDR1 and CDR2 from the germline V gene are MNHNS and SASEGT. In DNA, the CDR3 is TGTGCCAGCAGCCCAACTAGCGGGTTCTACGAGCAGTACGTC. Translation gives CASSPTSGFYEQYV.

The chain has TRBV12-3 or TRBV12-4 and TRBJ2-1, with D possibly TRBD1 on 5 matching bases. The CDR3 is made up of 15 amino acids. The ends were cut back, 3 bases at V and 5 bases at J, with 14 bases in the middle. The DNA of the CDR3 is TGTGCCAGCAGTTTCTCCCAGGGTGGTCACAATGAGCAGTTCTTC. Its translation: CASSFSQGGHNEQFF.

V is TRBV27 and J is TRBJ2-1; D is possibly TRBD2 (5 bases). Per germline, CDR1 MNHEY and CDR2 SMNVEV (reference sequence). Trimming cost V 3 bases and J 3 bases, with 12 bases left between them. The CDR3 consists of 15 residues. The CDR3, as DNA: TGTGCCAGCAGTTTGTGGGAGATCGGCTACAATGAGCAGTTCTTC. Translating gives CASSLWEIGYNEQFF.

This clonotype was found a few times. V gene TRBV20-1 combines with J gene TRBJ2-1, with D uncertain. CDR1 and CDR2 from the germline V gene are DFQATT and SNEGSKA (reference sequence). CDR3 size: 16 residues. Trimming removed 4 bases at V and 0 bases at J, with 16 bases between. The CDR3 reads CSAKYRTDSSYNEQFF. The DNA of the CDR3 is TGCAGTGCTAAATACCGGACGGATAGCTCCTACAATGAGCAGTTCTTC.

This clonotype was seen ten or more times. This chain joins TRBV12-3 or TRBV12-4 and TRBJ2-6; 8 bases match TRBD1. Trimming removed 2 bases from V and 0 bases from J; junction bases left unmatched: 3. The CDR3 sequence is 17 residues long. The CDR3 bases are TGTGCCAGCAGTTTACCTGGGACAGGCTCTGGGGCCAACGTCCTGACTTTC. It encodes CASSLPGTGSGANVLTF.

The chain employs TRBV11-1 and TRBJ2-3; 7 nucleotides match TRBD2. The V gene end was trimmed by 2 bases and the J gene end by 0 bases; junction bases not matched to a gene: 11. This CDR3 region has 18 residues. CDR1 and CDR2 (germline): SGHAT, FQDESV (reference sequence). CDR3 DNA: TGTGCCAGCAGCTTAAGAGGGCGGGGGTCCAAAAGCACAGATACGCAGTATTTT. Protein sequence: CASSLRGRGSKSTDTQYF.

There are a few counts of this clonotype. The chain joins TRBV6-2 or TRBV6-3 to TRBJ2-3; 14 positions match TRBD2. Germline V gene sequence: CDR1 MNHEY, CDR2 SVGEGT. The CDR3 has 17 residues. V shed 6 bases, J shed 3 bases, and the junction held 8 bases outside the gene matches. The CDR3 bases are TGTGCCAGCAGCGACCCCGGGACTAGCGGGAGAACAGATACGCAGTATTTT. This gives the protein CASSDPGTSGRTDTQYF.

This clonotype has just a few counts. The chain uses TRBV21-1 and TRBJ2-5; the table assigns TRBD1, which was not confirmed against the DNA. TRBV21-1 constitutes a pseudogene. The CDR3 is 17 amino acids. The CDR3 DNA reads as TGTGCGATCGGGACGCAGTGTTGGGCGGCTTTCGAAGAGACCCAGTACTTC. Translation gives CAIGTQCWAAFEETQYF.